One and the same sample provided the 8 T cell receptor beta chains below, sequenced in a study of shared clonotypes between healthy human individuals. Terminally differentiated effector memory CD45RA+ cells were excluded by CCR7 positive selection of CD45RO-negative cells. The table came from immunoSEQ multiplex PCR; TCRdb's copy has only in-frame clones and leaves some out. The sample shows approximately 840,000 clones, 96% of them seen only once. Sample: naive CD8+ T cells sorted from blood. These receptors were obtained from a man under 40 in good health.

V and J are TRBV7-6 and TRBJ2-1; D is ambiguous. Germline V gene sequence: CDR1 SGHVS, CDR2 FNYEAQ. The V end lost 5 bases, the J end lost 7 bases, and 21 bases lay between the germline ends. This CDR3 spans 16 amino acids. The CDR3 bases are TGTGCCAGCAGCCCGCGTGTAGGCAGACCCCGTAATGAGCAGTTCTTC. This gives the protein CASSPRVGRPRNEQFF.

CDR3: CASGLVPSGPGAYEQYF. The CDR3 region has the DNA TGTGCTAGTGGTTTGGTTCCTAGCGGGCCCGGGGCCTACGAGCAGTACTTC. The V call is TRBV12-5, the J call TRBJ2-7; the match to TRBD2 covers 8 bases. Germline V gene data show CDR1 as LGHNT and CDR2 as FRNRAP. This CDR3 region has 17 residues. The V gene end was trimmed by 0 bases and the J gene end by 2 bases; junction bases not matched to a gene: 9.

This sequence joins TRBV5-5 and TRBJ2-1; 8 bases line up with TRBD2. Per germline, CDR1 SGHKS and CDR2 YYEKEE (reference sequence). The CDR3 has 17 amino acids. Trimming took 2 bases from V and 4 from J; bases not matched to a gene: 11. The CDR3 here is CASSFPLAGSGYNEQFF. DNA of the CDR3: TGTGCCAGCAGCTTTCCCCTAGCGGGTTCGGGGTACAATGAGCAGTTCTTC.

The J gene is TRBJ2-3, the V gene TRBV4-2; D is unclear. The CDR3 sequence is 14 residues long. The V gene's germline CDR1 is LGHNA and CDR2 YNFKEQ. V lost 4 bases and J lost 0, with 8 bases in between. CDR3 sequence reads: CASSPRISTDTQYF. DNA of the CDR3: TGTGCCAGCAGCCCCCGCATTAGCACAGATACGCAGTATTTT.

This clone was observed a few times. The rearrangement links TRBV7-4 to TRBJ2-7, with a possible D match to TRBD1 (6 bases). The CDR3 covers 17 residues. Germline values: CDR1 SGHVT, CDR2 SQSDAQ. Trimming removed 5 bases from V and 4 bases from J, with 24 bases in between. CDR3 DNA sequence: TGTGCCAGCAGCCGACCCTGCAGGGGCCGACTGGAATACGAGCAGTACTTC. Its protein is CASSRPCRGRLEYEQYF. The full variable domain, rest sourced from reference TRBV7-4 and TRBJ2-7, is GAGVSQSPRYKVAKRGRDVALRCDSISGHVTLYWYRQTLGQGSEVLTYSQSDAQRDKSGRPSGRFSAERPERSVSTLKIQRTEQGDSAVYLCASSRPCRGRLEYEQYFGPGTRLTVT.

The rearrangement uses TRBV7-9 and TRBJ2-5; the D gene is possibly TRBD2 (5 bases). Germline V CDR1 and CDR2: SEHNR, FQNEAQ (reference sequence). V was clipped by 5 bases and J by 5 bases, with 15 bases between them. The CDR3 covers 14 residues. CDR3 in amino acids: CASSHVGRGETQYF. DNA of the CDR3: TGTGCCAGCAGCCACGTGGGGAGAGGGGAGACCCAGTACTTC.

The V gene is TRBV7-9, the J gene TRBJ1-1, with TRBD1 matching 7 bases. J was trimmed by 1 base and V by 3 bases; bases with no gene match: 8. Per germline, CDR1 SEHNR and CDR2 FQNEAQ (reference sequence). The CDR3 is 16 amino acids. The CDR3 coding sequence is TGTGCCAGCAGCTTTGACCTCCGGGACAGGAACACTGAAGCTTTCTTT. It yields the protein CASSFDLRDRNTEAFF. Supplemented by reference TRBV7-9 and TRBJ1-1, the full variable domain reads DTGVSQNPRHKITKRGQNVTFRCDPISEHNRLYWYRQTLGQGPEFLTYFQNEAQLEKSRLLSDRFSAERPKGSFSTLEIQRTEQGDSAMYLCASSFDLRDRNTEAFFGQGTRLTVV.

The chain links TRBV10-2 to TRBJ1-4; D possibly corresponds to TRBD1 (6 bases). This CDR3 spans 14 amino acids. CDR1 and CDR2 from the germline V gene are WSHSY and SAAADI. V was pared by 4 bases and J by 8 bases, with 14 bases between. The CDR3 coding sequence is TGCGCCAGCAGTGTGGGGGCGAAGGAAGAAAAACTGTTTTTT. The encoded protein is CASSVGAKEEKLFF.